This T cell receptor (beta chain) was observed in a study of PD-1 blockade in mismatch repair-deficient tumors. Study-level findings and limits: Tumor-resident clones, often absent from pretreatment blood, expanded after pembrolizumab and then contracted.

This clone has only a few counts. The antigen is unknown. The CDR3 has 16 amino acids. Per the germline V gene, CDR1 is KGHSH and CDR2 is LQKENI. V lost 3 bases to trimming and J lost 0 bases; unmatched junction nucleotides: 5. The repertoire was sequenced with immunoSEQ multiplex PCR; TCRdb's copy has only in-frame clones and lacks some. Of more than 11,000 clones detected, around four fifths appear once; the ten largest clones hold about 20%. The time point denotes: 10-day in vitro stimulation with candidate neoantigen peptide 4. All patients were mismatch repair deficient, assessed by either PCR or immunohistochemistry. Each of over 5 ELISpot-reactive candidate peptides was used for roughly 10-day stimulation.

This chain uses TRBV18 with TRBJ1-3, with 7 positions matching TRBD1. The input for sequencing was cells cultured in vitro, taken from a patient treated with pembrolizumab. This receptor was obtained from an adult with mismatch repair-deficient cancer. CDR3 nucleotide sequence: TGTGCCAGCTCACCGGACAGGACCCACTCTGGAAACACCATATATTTT. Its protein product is CASSPDRTHSGNTIYF.